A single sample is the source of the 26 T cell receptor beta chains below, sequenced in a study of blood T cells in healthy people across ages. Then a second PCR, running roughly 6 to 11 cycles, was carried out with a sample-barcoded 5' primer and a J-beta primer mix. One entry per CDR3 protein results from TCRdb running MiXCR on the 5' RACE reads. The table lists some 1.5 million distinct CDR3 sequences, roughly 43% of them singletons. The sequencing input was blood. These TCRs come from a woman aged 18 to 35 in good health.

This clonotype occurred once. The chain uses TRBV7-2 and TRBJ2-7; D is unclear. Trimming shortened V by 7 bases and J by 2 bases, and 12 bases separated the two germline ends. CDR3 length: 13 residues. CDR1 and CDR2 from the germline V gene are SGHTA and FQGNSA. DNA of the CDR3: TGTGCCAGCACATCTCGCGGAGCCTACGAGCAGTACTTC. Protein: CASTSRGAYEQYF.

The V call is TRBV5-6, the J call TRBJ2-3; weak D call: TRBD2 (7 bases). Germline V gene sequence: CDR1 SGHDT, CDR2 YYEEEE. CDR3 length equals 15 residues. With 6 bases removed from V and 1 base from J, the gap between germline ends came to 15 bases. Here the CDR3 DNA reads TGTGCCAGCAACGTCTGGGGGGGCCGCACAGATACGCAGTATTTT. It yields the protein CASNVWGGRTDTQYF.

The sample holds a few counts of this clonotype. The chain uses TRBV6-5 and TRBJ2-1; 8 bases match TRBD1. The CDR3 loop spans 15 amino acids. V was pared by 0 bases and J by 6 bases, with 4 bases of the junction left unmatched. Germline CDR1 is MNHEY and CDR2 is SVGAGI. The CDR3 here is CASSYSTTGVNEQFF. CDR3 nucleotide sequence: TGTGCCAGCAGTTACTCGACGACAGGGGTCAATGAGCAGTTCTTC.

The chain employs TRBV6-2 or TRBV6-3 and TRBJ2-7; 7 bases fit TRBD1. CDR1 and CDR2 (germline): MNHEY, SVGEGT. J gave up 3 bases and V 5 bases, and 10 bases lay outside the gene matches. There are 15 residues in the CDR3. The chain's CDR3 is CASSQNRDRVYEQYF. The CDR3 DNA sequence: TGTGCCAGCAGTCAAAATCGGGACAGAGTCTACGAGCAGTACTTC.

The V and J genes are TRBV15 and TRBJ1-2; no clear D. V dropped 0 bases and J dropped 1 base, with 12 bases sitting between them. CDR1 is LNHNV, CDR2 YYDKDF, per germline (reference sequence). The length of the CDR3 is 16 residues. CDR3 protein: CATSRDLGHDNYGYTF. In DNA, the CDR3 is TGTGCCACCAGCAGAGATTTAGGGCACGATAACTATGGCTACACCTTC.

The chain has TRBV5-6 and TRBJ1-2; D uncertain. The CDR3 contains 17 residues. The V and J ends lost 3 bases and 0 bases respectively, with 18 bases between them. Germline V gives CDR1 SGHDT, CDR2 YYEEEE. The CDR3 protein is CASSWPQQQDTNYGYTF. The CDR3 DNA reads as TGTGCCAGCAGCTGGCCCCAGCAGCAAGATACTAACTATGGCTACACCTTC.

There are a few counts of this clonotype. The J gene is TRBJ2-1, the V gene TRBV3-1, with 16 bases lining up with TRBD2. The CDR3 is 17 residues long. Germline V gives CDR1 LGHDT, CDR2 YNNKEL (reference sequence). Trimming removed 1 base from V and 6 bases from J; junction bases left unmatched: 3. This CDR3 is CASSQAGTSGRVNEQFF. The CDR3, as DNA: TGTGCCAGCAGCCAAGCGGGGACTAGCGGGAGGGTCAATGAGCAGTTCTTC.

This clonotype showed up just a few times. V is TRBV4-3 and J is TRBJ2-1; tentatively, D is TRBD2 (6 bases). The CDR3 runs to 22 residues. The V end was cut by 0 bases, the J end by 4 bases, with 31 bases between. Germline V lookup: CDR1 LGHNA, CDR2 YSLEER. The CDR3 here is CASSQDLLLRSRGSGKYNEQFF. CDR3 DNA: TGCGCCAGCAGCCAAGACCTCCTATTACGAAGTCGGGGTAGCGGAAAGTACAATGAGCAGTTCTTC.

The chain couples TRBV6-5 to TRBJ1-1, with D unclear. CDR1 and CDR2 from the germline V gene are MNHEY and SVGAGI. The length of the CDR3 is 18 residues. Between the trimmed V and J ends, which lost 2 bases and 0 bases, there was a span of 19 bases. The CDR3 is CASSYTGRTRTMNTEAFF. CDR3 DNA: TGTGCCAGCAGTTACACTGGTCGGACCCGGACGATGAACACTGAAGCTTTCTTT.

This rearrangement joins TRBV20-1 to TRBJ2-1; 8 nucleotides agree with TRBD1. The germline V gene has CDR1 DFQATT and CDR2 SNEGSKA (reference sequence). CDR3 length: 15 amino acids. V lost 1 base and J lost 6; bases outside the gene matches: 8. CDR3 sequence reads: CSARGDRTGSNEQFF. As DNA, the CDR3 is TGCAGTGCTAGAGGGGACAGGACAGGTTCCAATGAGCAGTTCTTC.

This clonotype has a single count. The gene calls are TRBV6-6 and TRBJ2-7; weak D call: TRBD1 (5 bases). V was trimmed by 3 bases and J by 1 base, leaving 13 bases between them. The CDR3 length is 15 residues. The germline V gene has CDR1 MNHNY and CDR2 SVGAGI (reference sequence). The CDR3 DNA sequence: TGTGCCAGCAGTTATGCAGGGCCCACTTCCTACGAGCAGTACTTC. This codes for CASSYAGPTSYEQYF.

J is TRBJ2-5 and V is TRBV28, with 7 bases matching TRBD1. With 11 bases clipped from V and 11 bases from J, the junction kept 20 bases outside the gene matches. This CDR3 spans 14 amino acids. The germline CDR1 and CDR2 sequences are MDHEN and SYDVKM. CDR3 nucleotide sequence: TGTGCCTGTACCCCAGGGGGTCTTTACAATGAGCAGTACTTC. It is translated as CACTPGGLYNEQYF.

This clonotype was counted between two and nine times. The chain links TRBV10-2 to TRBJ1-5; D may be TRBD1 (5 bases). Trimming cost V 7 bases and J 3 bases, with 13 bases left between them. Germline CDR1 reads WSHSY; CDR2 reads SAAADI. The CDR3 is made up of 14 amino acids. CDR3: CASNRGGLNQPQHF. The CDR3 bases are TGCGCCAGCAACCGGGGGGGTCTCAATCAGCCCCAGCATTTT.

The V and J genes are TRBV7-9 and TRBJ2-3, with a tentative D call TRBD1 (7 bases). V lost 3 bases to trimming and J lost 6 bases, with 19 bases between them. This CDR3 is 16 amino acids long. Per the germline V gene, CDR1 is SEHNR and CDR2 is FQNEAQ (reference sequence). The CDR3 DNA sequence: TGTGCCAGCAGCTTTTCCTCCCCGACAGGGAGGGATACGCAGTATTTT. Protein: CASSFSSPTGRDTQYF.

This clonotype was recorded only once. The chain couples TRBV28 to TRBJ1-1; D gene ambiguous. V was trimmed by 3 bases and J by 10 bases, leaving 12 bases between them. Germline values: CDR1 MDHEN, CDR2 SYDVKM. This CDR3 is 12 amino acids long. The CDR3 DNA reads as TGTGCCAGCAGTTTGATGGGCCCACTAGCTTTCTTT. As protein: CASSLMGPLAFF. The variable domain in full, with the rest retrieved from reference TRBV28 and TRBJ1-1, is DVKVTQSSRYLVKRTGEKVFLECVQDMDHENMFWYRQDPGLGLRLIYFSYDVKMKEKGDIPEGYSVSREKKERFSLILESASTNQTSMYLCASSLMGPLAFFGQGTRLTVV.

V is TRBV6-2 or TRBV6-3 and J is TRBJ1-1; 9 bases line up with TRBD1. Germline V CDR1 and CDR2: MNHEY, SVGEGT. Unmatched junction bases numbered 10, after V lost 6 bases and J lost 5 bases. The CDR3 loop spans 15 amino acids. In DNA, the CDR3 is TGTGCCAGCAGGGATGGGGGGACAGGGCGGACTGAAGCTTTCTTT. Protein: CASRDGGTGRTEAFF.

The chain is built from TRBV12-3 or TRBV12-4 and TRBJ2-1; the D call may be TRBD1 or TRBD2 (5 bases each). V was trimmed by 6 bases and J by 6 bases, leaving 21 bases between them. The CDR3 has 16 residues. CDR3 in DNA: TGTGCCAGCAGCCTAAACCAGGCACCGAGGGGCAATGAGCAGTTCTTC. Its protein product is CASSLNQAPRGNEQFF.

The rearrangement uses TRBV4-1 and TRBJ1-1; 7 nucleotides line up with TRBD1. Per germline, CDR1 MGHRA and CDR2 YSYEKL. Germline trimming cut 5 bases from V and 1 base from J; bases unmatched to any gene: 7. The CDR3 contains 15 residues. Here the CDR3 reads CASSASGTANTEAFF. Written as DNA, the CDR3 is TGCGCCAGCAGCGCCTCAGGGACAGCGAACACTGAAGCTTTCTTT.

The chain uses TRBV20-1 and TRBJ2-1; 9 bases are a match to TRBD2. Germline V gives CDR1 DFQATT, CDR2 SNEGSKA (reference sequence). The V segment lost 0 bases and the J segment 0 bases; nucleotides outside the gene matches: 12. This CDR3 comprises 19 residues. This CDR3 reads CSARDLFRAGGPSYNEQFF. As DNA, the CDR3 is TGCAGTGCTAGAGATTTGTTTCGAGCGGGAGGCCCCTCCTACAATGAGCAGTTCTTC.

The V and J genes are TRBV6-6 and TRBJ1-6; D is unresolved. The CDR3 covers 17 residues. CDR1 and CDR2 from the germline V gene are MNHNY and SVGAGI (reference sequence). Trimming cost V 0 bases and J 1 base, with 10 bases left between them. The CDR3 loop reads CASSYSSVVSYNSPLHF. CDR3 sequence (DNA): TGTGCCAGCAGTTACTCATCCGTTGTTTCCTATAATTCACCCCTCCACTTT.

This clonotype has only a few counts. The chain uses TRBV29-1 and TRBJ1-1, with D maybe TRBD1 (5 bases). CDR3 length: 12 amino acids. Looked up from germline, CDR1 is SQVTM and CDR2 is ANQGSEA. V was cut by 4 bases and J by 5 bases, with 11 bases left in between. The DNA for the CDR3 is TGCAGCGTTGCGACAGACGGTACTGAAGCTTTCTTT. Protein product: CSVATDGTEAFF.

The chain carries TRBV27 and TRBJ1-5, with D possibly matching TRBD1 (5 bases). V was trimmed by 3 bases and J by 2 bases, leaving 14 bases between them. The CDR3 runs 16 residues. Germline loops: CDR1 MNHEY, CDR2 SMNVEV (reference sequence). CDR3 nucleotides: TGTGCCAGCAGTTTCGAGGGGAGAGGACGCAATCAGCCCCAGCATTTT. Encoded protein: CASSFEGRGRNQPQHF.

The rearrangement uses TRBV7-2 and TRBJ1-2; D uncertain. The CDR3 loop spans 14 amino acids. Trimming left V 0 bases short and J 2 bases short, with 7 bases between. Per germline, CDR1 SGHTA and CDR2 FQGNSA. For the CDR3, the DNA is TGTGCCAGCAGCTTAGCGATCGGGAACTATGGCTACACCTTC. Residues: CASSLAIGNYGYTF.

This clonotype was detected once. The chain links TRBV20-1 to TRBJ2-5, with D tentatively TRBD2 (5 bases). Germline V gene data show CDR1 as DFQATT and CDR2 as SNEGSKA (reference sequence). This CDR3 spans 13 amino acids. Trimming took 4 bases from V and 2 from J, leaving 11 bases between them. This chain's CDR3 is CSAIGGRQETQYF. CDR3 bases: TGCAGTGCTATTGGAGGTCGGCAAGAGACCCAGTACTTC.

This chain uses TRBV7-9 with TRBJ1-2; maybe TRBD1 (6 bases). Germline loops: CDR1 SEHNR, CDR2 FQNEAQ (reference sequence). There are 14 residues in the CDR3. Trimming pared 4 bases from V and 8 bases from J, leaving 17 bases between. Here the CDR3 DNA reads TGTGCCAGCAGCTCGGGACACCAACCGGGCGGCTACACCTTC. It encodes CASSSGHQPGGYTF.

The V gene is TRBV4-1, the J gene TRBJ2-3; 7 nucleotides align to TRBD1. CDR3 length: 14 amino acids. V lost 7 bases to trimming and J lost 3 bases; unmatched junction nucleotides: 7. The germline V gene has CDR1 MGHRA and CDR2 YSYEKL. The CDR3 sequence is CASTPGTATDTQYF. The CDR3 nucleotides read TGCGCCAGCACCCCAGGGACAGCTACAGATACGCAGTATTTT.